This TCR beta chain stems from a study of T cells in tuberculosis. Specified time point: new active TB diagnosis, blood taken before or within 7 days of starting treatment. Trimming left V 3 bases short and J 3 bases short, with 12 bases between. The germline gives CDR1 MNHNS, CDR2 SASEGT. CDR3 length equals 14 residues. Assay used: immunoSEQ multiplex PCR; TCRdb lists only in-frame clones, some missing. The data contain 30,000 to 40,000 clones, approximately 90% of them singletons. Sequenced material: PBMCs, taken at tuberculosis diagnosis. This chain joins TRBV6-1 and TRBJ2-7, with a tentative D call TRBD1 (5 bases). The sequence came from an adult with tuberculosis. The CDR3 protein is CASSDAAGHYEQYV. The CDR3 coding sequence is TGTGCCAGCAGTGATGCCGCAGGGCACTACGAGCAGTACGTC.